This T cell receptor beta chain was recovered during a study of identical twins. Study results and caveats: Modeled out-of-frame TCR alpha sharing in monozygotic twins fell below observed levels.

In its sample, this clonotype was seen a few times. Antigen specificity is unknown. V was clipped by 3 bases and J by 3 bases; unmatched bases: 5. The CDR3 consists of 15 residues. Germline V gives CDR1 SGHRS, CDR2 YFSETQ. cDNA carried unique molecular identifiers, and a universal primer site was added by template switching. TCRdb fed the 5' RACE reads into MiXCR, producing one record per CDR3 protein. Seen here are some 500,000 distinct CDR3 sequences, about 20% observed once, and the top ten hold about 0.93%. Healthy Caucasians made up all donors. Separately, the same data were catalogued under a study of T cells expressing NK-cell markers. This second study notes: CD8+ T cells in six or seven donors included dominant NKG2C+ clonotypes at roughly 1.0-7.0%.

The clonotype comes from a woman aged 18-29 years in good health. The V and J genes are TRBV5-1 and TRBJ2-5; 10 bases line up with TRBD2. Material: CD4+ T cells sorted from blood. CDR3 in DNA: TGCGCCAGCAGCTACGGGGGGACTAGCGAAGAGACCCAGTACTTC. Translating it yields CASSYGGTSEETQYF.